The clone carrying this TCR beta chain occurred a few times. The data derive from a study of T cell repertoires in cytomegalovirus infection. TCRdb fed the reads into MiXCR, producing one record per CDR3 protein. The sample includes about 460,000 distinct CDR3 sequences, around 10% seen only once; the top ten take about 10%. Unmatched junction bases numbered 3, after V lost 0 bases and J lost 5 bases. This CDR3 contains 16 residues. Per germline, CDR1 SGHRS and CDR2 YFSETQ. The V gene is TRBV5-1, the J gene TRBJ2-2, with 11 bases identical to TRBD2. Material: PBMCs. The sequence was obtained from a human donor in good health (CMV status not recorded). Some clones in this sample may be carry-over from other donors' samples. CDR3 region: CASSLGLAGLTGELFF. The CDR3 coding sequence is TGCGCCAGCAGCTTGGGACTAGCGGGGCTTACCGGGGAGCTGTTTTTT.